A single TCR beta chain is shown here with its context. V lost 6 bases and J 8 bases, leaving 13 bases between the germline ends. This CDR3 has 11 residues. The germline gives CDR1 SQVTM, CDR2 ANQGSEA. This sample was taken from a study of OX40 agonist ivuxolimab in advanced cancers. Some clones are missing from TCRdb's copy, which holds only in-frame ones; the method was immunoSEQ multiplex PCR. The sample gives roughly 72,000 clones, approximately 84% of which show up once; 5% is in the top ten. The material sequenced was CD4+ or CD8+ T cells sorted from blood, taken in a trial of the OX40 agonist ivuxolimab. This clonotype originated in an adult with an advanced solid tumor such as melanoma, head and neck, liver or kidney cancer. V is TRBV29-1 and J is TRBJ1-1, with a weak D call TRBD1 (5 bases). The CDR3 bases are TGCAGCGTCGCCCAGGGTGGGGAAGCTTTCTTT. Translating it yields CSVAQGGEAFF.